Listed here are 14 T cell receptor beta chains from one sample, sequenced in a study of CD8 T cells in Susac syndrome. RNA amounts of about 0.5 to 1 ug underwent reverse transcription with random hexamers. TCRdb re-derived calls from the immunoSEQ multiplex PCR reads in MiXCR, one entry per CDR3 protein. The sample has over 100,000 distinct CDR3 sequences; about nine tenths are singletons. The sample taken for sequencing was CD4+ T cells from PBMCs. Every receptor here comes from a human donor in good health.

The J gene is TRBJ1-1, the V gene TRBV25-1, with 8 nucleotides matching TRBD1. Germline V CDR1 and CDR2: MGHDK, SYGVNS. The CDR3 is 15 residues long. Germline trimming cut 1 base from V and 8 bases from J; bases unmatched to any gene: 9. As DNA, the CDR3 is TGTGCCAGCAGTGAATCAATTTTGCAGGGGGCAGAAGCTTTCTTT. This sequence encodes CASSESILQGAEAFF.

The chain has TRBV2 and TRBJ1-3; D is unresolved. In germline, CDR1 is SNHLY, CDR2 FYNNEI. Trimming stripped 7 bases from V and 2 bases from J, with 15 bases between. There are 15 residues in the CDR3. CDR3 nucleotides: TGTGCCAGCAATCCTTCGATCTGGACTGGAAACACCATATATTTT. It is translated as CASNPSIWTGNTIYF.

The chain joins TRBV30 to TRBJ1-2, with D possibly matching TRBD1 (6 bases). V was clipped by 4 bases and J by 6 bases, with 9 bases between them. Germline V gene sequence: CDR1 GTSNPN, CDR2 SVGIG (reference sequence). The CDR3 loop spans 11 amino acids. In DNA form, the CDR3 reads TGTGCCTGGACTCGGACAGATGGCTACACCTTC. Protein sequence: CAWTRTDGYTF. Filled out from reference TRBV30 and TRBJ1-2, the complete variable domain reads SQTIHQWPATLVQPVGSPLSLECTVEGTSNPNLYWYRQAAGRGLQLLFYSVGIGQISSEVPQNLSASRPQDRQFILSSKKLLLSDSGFYLCAWTRTDGYTFGSGTRLTVV.

CDR3 loop: CASSLDPGDTQYF. The CDR3 DNA sequence: TGCGCCAGCAGCTTGGATCCGGGAGATACGCAGTATTTT. The gene calls are TRBV5-1 and TRBJ2-3; D is unclear. V was pared by 0 bases and J by 5 bases, with 7 bases between. The CDR3 has 13 amino acids. Germline V gives CDR1 SGHRS, CDR2 YFSETQ.

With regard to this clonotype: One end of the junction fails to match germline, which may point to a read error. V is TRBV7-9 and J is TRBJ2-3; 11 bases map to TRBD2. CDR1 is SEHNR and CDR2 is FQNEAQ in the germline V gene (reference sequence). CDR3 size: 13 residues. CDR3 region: CASSVAGGSSQYF. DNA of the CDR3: TGTGCCAGCAGCGTAGCGGGAGGGTCATCGCAGTATTTT.

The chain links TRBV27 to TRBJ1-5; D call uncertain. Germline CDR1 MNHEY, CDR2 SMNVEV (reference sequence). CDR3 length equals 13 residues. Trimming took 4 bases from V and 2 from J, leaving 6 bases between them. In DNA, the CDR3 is TGTGCCAGCAGTTGGTCGGGCAATCAGCCCCAGCATTTT. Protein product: CASSWSGNQPQHF.

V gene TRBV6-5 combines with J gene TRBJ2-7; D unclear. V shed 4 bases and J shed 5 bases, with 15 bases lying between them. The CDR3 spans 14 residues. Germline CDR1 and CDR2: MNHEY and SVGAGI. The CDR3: CASSSLETGDEQYF. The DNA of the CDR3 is TGTGCCAGCAGTTCCCTAGAAACCGGCGACGAGCAGTACTTC.

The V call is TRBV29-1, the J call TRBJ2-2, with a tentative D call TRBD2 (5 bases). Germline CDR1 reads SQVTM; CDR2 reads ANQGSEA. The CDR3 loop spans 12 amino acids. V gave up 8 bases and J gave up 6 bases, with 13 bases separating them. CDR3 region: CSTRETAGELFF. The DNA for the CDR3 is TGCAGCACGAGGGAGACCGCCGGGGAGCTGTTTTTT.

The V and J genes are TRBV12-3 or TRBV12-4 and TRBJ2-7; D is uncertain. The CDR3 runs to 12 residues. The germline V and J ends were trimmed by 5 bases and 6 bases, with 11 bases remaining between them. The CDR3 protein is CASSPHYLEQYF. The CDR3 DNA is TGTGCCAGCAGTCCCCATTACCTCGAGCAGTACTTC.

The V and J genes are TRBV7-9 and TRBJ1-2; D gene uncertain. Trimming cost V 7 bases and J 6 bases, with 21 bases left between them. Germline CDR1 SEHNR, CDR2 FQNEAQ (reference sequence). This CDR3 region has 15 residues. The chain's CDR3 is CASTSPAVLKDGYTF. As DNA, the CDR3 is TGTGCCAGCACCTCCCCCGCGGTGCTGAAGGATGGCTACACCTTC.

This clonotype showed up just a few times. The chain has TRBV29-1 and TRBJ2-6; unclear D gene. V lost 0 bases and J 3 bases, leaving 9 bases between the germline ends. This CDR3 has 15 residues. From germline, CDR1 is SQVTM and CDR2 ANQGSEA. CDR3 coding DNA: TGCAGCGTTGAAGATCTGACTCGTGGGGCCAACGTCCTGACTTTC. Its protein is CSVEDLTRGANVLTF. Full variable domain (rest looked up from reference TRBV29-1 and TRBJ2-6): SAVISQKPSRDICQRGTSLTIQCQVDSQVTMMFWYRQQPGQSLTLIATANQGSEATYESGFVIDKFPISRPNLTFSTLTVSNMSPEDSSIYLCSVEDLTRGANVLTFGAGSRLTVL.

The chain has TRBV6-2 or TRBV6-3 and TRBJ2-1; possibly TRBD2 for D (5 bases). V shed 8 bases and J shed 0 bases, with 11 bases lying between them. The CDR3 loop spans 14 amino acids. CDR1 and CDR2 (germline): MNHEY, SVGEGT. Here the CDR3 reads CASCLGSSYNEQFF. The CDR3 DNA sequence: TGTGCCAGCTGTTTGGGGAGCTCCTACAATGAGCAGTTCTTC.

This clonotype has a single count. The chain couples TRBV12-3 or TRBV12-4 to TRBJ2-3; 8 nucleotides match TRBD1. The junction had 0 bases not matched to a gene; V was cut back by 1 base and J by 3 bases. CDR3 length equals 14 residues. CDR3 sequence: CASSLGDRTDTQYF. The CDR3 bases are TGTGCCAGCAGTTTAGGGGACAGGACAGATACGCAGTATTTT.

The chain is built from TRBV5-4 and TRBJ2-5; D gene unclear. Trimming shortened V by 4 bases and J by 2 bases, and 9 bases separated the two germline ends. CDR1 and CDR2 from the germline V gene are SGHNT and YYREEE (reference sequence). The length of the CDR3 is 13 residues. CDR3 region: CASSELGQETQYF. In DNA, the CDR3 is TGTGCCAGCAGCGAACTGGGACAAGAGACCCAGTACTTC.